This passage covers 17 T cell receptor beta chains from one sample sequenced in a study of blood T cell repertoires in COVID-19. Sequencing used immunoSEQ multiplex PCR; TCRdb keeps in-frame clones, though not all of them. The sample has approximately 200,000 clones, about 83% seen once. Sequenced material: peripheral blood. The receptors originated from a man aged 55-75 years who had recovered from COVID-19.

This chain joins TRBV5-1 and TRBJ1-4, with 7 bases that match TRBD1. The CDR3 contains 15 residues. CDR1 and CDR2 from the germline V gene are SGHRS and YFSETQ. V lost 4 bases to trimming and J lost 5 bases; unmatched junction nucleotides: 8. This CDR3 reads CASSPGTVINEKLFF. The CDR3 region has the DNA TGCGCCAGCAGCCCGGGGACAGTGATCAATGAAAAACTGTTTTTT.

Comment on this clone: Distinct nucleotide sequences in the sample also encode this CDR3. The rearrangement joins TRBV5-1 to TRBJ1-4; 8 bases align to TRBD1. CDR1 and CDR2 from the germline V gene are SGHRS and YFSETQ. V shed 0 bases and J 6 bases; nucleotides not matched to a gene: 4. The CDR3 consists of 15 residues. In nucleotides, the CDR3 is TGCGCCAGCAGCTTGGGGACAGGGCGAGATGAAAAACTGTTTTTT. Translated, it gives CASSLGTGRDEKLFF. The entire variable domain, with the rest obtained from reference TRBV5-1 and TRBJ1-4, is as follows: KAGVTQTPRYLIKTRGQQVTLSCSPISGHRSVSWYQQTPGQGLQFLFEYFSETQRNKGNFPGRFSGRQFSNSRSEMNVSTLELGDSALYLCASSLGTGRDEKLFFGSGTQLSVL.

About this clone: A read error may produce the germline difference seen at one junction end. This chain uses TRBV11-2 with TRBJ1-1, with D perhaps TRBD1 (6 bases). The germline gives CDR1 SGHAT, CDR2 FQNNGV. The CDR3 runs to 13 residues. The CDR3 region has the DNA TGTGCCAGCAGCGCCGACAGGTCGCCCAATCCGGAATTT. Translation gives CASSADRSPNPEF.

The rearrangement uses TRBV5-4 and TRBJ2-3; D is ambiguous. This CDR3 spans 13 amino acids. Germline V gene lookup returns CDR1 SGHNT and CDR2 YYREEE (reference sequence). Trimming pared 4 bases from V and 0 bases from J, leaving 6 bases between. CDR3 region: CASSLESTDTQYF. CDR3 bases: TGTGCCAGCAGCCTAGAAAGCACAGATACGCAGTATTTT.

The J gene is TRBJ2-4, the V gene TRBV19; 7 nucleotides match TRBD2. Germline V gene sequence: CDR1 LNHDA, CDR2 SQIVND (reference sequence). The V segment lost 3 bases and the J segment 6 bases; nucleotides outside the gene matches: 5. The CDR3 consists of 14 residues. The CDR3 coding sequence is TGTGCCAGTAGTATCACCGGACTAGGAAACATTCAGTACTTC. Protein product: CASSITGLGNIQYF.

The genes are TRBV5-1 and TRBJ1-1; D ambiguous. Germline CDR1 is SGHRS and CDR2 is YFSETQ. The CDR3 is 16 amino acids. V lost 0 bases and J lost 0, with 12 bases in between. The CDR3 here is CASSLEVSAMNTEAFF. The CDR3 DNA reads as TGCGCCAGCAGCTTGGAGGTCAGCGCCATGAACACTGAAGCTTTCTTT.

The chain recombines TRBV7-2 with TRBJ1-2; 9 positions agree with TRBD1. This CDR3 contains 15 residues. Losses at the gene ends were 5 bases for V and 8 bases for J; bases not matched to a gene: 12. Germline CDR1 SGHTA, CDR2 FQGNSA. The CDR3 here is CASSPGLIGTGGYTF. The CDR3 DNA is TGTGCCAGCAGCCCGGGCTTAATAGGGACAGGGGGCTACACCTTC.

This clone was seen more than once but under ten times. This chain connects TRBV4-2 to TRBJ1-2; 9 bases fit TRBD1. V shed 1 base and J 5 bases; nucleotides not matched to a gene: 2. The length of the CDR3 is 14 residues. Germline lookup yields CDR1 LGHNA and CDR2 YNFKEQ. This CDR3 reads CASSQADRGYGYTF. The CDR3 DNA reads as TGTGCCAGCAGCCAAGCGGACAGGGGTTATGGCTACACCTTC.

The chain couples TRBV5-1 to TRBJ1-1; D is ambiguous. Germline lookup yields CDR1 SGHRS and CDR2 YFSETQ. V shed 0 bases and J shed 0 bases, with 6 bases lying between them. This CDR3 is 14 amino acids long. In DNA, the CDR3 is TGCGCCAGCAGCTTGGAATACTTGAACACTGAAGCTTTCTTT. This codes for CASSLEYLNTEAFF.

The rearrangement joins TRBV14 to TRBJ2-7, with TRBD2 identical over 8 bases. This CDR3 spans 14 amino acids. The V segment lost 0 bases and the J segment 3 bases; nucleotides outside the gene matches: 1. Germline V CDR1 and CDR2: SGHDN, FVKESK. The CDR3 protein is CASSQELAVYEQYF. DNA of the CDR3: TGTGCCAGCAGCCAAGAACTAGCGGTCTACGAGCAGTACTTC.

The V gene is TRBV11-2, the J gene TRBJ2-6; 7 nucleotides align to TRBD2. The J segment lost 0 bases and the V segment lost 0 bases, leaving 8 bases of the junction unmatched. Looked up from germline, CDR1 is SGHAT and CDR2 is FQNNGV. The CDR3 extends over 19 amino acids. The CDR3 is CASSLDGTGLSSGANVLTF. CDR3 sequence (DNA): TGTGCCAGCAGCTTAGATGGGACGGGACTATCCTCTGGGGCCAACGTCCTGACTTTC.

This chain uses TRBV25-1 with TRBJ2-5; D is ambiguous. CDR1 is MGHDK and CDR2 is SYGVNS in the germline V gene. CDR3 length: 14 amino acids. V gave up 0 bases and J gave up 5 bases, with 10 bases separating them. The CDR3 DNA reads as TGTGCCAGCAGTGAATACGATGATCGGGAGACCCAGTACTTC. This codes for CASSEYDDRETQYF.

The CDR3 DNA reads TGTGCCACCAGTGATCCAGGGGGGAATCAGCCCCAGCATTTT. The encoded protein is CATSDPGGNQPQHF. The genes are TRBV24-1 and TRBJ1-5, with 7 bases aligning to TRBD1. The CDR3 is 14 amino acids. The V gene end was trimmed by 3 bases and the J gene end by 4 bases; junction bases not matched to a gene: 2. Germline CDR1 is KGHDR and CDR2 is SFDVKD.

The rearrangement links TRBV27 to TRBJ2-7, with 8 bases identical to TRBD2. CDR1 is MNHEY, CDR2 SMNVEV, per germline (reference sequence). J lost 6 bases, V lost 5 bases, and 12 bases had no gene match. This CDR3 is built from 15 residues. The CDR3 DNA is TGTGCCAGCAGTGCGCTTAGAGCGGGGGAGCTCGAGCAGTACTTC. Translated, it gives CASSALRAGELEQYF.

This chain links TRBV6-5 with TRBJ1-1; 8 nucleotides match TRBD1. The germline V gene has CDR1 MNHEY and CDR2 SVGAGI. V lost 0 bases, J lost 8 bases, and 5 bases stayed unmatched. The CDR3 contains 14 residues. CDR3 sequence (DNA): TGTGCCAGCAGTTACTCGAGAGGGACAGGCGAAGCTTTCTTT. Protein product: CASSYSRGTGEAFF.

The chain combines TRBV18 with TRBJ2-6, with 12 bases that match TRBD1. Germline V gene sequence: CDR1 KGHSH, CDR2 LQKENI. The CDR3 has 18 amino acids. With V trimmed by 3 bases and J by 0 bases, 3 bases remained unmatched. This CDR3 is CASSPGQGAPSGANVLTF. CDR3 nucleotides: TGTGCCAGCTCACCGGGACAGGGGGCCCCCTCTGGGGCCAACGTCCTGACTTTC.

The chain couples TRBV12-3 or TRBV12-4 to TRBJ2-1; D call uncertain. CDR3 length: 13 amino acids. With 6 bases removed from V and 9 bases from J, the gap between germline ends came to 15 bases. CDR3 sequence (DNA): TGTGCCAGCAGAAAGACTTCGGAGAGTGAGCAGTTCTTC. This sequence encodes CASRKTSESEQFF.